This T cell receptor beta chain stems from a study of lymphopenia after photon versus proton radiotherapy (dated by TCRdb to the late 2010s). Concerning the study at large: The immunological effects of photon versus proton radiation therapy were compared in patients with gastrointestinal tumors who developed high-grade lymphopenia. The study was designed to characterize how the impact on the immune system differs between the two radiation modalities. A cohort of some 22 patients with gastrointestinal tumors who received either photon or proton therapy and subsequently developed lymphopenia was included. General study outcomes and caveats: During treatment, patients who received photon therapy lost naive T cells and TCR diversity and gained effector/memory populations, whereas patients who received proton therapy remained relatively stable. Across the cohort, among patients who died, a greater drop in TCR diversity after the nadir was inversely correlated with overall survival time. Once the lymphocyte count had reached its nadir, the repertoires of photon-treated patients showed oligoclonal expansion, particularly of CD8+ Temra cells, and this expansion drove the decline in diversity. The survival association was assessed only in patients who died, and better survival with proton therapy was presented by the authors as a possibility rather than a demonstrated result.

On this clone: The target of this receptor is not known. Base qualities are not recorded, but no much larger clone differs from it by a single base.

Libraries came from the immunoSEQ multiplex PCR assay. T cell repertoires were profiled by deep sequencing of rearranged TCR beta loci, alongside multiparametric flow cytometry. Entries here come from immuneACCESS through TCRdb and include only in-frame sequences with V and J called. Some clones fail to appear in such tables; in the studies checked, an unresolved V gene covers under half of the shortfall, and the cause of the remainder is unknown. In this sample the table shows about 17,000 clones, more than 85% of which occur a single time. The ten largest clonotypes hold around 1.7% of the sample. CDR1 and CDR2 (SGHRS, YFSETQ) derive from the germline V gene. From the cysteine up to the phenylalanine, the CDR3 has a length of 15 residues. The only DNA kept is the CDR3, 45 bases in frame from the first base. V and J are truncated by 0 bases and 1 base respectively, leaving an intervening sequence of 10 bases.

This sequence originates from a woman aged 40 to 49 with cholangiocarcinoma. The sequencing used peripheral blood, collected from a patient treated with photon-based radiotherapy. Recombination connected TRBV5-1 to TRBJ1-1; the D gene identity is not certain. The encoded CDR3 is CASSLGQTPNTEAFF. The base sequence is TGCGCCAGCAGCTTGGGACAAACACCGAACACTGAAGCTTTCTTT.